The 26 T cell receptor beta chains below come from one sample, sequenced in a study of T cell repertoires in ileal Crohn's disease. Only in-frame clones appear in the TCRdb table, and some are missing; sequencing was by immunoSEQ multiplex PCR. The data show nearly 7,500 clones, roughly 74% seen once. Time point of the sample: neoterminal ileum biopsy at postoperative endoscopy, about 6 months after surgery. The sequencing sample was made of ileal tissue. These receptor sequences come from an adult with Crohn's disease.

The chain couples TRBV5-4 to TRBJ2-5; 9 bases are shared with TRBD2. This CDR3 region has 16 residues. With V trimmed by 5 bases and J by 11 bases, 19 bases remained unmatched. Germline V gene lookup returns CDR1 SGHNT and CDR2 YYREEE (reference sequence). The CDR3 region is CASSVGGGALWREQYF. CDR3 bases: TGTGCCAGCAGTGTCGGCGGGGGGGCCCTCTGGAGGGAGCAGTACTTC.

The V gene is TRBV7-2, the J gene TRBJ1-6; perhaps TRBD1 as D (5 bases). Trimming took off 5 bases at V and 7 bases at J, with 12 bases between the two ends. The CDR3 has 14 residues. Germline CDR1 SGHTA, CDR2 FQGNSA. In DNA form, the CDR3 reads TGTGCCAGCAGCCCAGGGTTTGGAAATTCACCCCTCCACTTT. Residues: CASSPGFGNSPLHF.

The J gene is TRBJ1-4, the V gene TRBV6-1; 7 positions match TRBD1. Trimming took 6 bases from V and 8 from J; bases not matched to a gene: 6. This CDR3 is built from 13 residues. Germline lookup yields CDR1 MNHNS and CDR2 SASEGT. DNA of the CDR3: TGTGCCAGCAGAGACAGGGACCACGAAAAACTGTTTTTT. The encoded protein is CASRDRDHEKLFF.

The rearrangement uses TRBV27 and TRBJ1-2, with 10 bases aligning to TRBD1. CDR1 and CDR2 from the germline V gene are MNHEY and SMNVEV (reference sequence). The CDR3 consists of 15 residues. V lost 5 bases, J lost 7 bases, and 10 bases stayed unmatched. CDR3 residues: CASSPSGQGVSGYTF. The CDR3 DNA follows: TGTGCCAGCAGTCCGAGTGGACAGGGGGTTTCTGGCTACACCTTC.

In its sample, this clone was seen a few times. The chain's CDR3 is CASSGTSGGEGTDTQYF. In DNA, the CDR3 is TGTGCCAGCAGCGGGACTAGCGGGGGCGAGGGAACAGATACGCAGTATTTT. The V gene is TRBV6-4, the J gene TRBJ2-3; 14 nucleotides agree with TRBD2. V dropped 6 bases and J dropped 3; count of bases not matched to a gene: 8. The germline V gene encodes CDR1 MRHNA and CDR2 SNTAGT. CDR3 size: 17 residues.

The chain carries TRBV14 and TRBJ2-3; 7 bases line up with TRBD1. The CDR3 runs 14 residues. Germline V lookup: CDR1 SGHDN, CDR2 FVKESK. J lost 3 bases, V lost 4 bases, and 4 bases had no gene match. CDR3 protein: CASSPTGTTDTQYF. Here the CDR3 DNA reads TGTGCCAGCAGCCCGACAGGGACGACAGATACGCAGTATTTT.

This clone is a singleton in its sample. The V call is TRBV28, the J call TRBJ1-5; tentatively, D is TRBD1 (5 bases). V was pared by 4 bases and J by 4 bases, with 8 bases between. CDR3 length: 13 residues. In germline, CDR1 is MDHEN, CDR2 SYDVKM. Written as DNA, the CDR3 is TGTGCCAGCAGTTGGGACTTAAATCAGCCCCAGCATTTT. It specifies CASSWDLNQPQHF.

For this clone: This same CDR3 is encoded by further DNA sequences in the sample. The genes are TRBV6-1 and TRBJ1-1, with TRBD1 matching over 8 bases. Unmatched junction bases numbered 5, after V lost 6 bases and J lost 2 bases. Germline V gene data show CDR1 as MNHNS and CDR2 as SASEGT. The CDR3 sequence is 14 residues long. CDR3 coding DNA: TGTGCCAGCAGATTACAGGGGGTAAACACTGAAGCTTTCTTT. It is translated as CASRLQGVNTEAFF.

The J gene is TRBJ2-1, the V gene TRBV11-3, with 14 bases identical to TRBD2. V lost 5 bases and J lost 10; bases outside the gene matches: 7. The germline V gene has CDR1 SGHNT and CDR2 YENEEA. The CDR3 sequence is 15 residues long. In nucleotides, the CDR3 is TGTGCCAGCAGCCCTAGGGGGACTAGCGGGGGAGAGCAGTTCTTC. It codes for CASSPRGTSGGEQFF.

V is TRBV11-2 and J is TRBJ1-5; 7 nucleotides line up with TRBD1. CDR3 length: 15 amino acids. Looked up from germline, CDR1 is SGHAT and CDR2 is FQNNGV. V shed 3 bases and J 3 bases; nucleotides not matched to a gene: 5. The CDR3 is CASSLGQSINQPQHF. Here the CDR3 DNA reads TGTGCCAGCAGCTTGGGACAGAGTATCAATCAGCCCCAGCATTTT.

The CDR3 reads CASSVLGDSNQPQHF. The DNA of the CDR3 is TGTGCCAGCAGCGTACTAGGGGATAGCAATCAGCCCCAGCATTTT. J is TRBJ1-5 and V is TRBV9; D possibly corresponds to TRBD1 (5 bases). Germline values: CDR1 SGDLS, CDR2 YYNGEE. The V end lost 1 base, the J end lost 0 bases, and 8 bases lay between the germline ends. The CDR3 spans 15 residues.

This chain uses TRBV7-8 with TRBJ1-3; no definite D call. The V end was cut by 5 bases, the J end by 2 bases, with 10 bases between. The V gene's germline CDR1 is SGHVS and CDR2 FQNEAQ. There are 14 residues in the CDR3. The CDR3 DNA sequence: TGTGCCAGCAGCCCAGCGGAAACTGGAAACACCATATATTTT. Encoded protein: CASSPAETGNTIYF.

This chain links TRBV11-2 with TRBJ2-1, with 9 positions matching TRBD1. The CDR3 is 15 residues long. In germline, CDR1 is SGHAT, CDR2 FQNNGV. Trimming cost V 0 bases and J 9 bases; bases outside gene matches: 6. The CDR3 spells CASSLDRQGVSEQFF. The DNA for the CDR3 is TGTGCCAGCAGCTTAGATCGACAGGGGGTAAGTGAGCAGTTCTTC.

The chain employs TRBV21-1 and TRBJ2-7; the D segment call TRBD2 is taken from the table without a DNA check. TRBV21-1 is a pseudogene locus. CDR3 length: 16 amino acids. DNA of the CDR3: TGTGCCAGCAGCAATCTCGGCGGGGGGATCTCCTACGAGCAGTACTTC. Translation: CASSNLGGGISYEQYF.

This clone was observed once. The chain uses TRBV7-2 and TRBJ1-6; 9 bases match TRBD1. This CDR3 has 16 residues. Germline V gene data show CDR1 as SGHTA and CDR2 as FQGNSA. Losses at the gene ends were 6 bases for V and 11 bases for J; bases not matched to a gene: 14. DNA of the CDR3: TGTGCCAGCAGAGGGACAGGGTTCAGGCAAGGTGCACCCCTCCACTTT. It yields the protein CASRGTGFRQGAPLHF.

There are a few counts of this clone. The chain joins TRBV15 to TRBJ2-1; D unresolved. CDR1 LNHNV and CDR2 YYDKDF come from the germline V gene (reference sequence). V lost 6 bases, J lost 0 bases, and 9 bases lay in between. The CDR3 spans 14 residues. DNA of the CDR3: TGTGCCACCAGAGACTTGGGCTCCTACAATGAGCAGTTCTTC. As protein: CATRDLGSYNEQFF.

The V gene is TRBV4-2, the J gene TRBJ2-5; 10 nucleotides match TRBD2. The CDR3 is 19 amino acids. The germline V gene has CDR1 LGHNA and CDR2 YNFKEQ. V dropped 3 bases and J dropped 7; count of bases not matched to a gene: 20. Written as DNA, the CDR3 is TGTGCCAGCAGCCAGCGGAGCGGGGGGGCCTTAGTGGACGAGGGGACCCAGTACTTC. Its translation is CASSQRSGGALVDEGTQYF.

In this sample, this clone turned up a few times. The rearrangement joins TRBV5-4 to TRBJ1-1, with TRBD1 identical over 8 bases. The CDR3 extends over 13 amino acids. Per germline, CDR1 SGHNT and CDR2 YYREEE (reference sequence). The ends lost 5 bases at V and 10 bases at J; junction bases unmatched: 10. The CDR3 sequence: CASSLDRGYGAFF. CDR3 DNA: TGTGCCAGCAGTCTTGACAGGGGATATGGAGCTTTCTTT.

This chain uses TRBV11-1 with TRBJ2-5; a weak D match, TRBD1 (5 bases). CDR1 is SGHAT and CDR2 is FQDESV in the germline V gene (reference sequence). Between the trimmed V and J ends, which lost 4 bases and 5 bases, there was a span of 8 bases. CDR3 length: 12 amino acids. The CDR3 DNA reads TGTGCCAGCAGCTCCAGGGTGGAGACCCAGTACTTC. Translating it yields CASSSRVETQYF.

CDR3 nucleotides: TGTGCCAGCAAGGGGAATAGCAATCAGCCCCAGCATTTT. The encoded protein is CASKGNSNQPQHF. The chain is built from TRBV2 and TRBJ1-5, with a weak D call TRBD1 (5 bases). The CDR3 runs to 13 residues. Germline V lookup: CDR1 SNHLY, CDR2 FYNNEI. Between the trimmed V and J ends, which lost 7 bases and 0 bases, there was a span of 7 bases. The full variable domain, in which reference TRBV2 and TRBJ1-5 provide the parts outside the CDR3, is EPEVTQTPSHQVTQMGQEVILRCVPISNHLYFYWYRQILGQKVEFLVSFYNNEISEKSEIFDDQFSVERPDGSNFTLKIRSTKLEDSAMYFCASKGNSNQPQHFGDGTRLSIL.

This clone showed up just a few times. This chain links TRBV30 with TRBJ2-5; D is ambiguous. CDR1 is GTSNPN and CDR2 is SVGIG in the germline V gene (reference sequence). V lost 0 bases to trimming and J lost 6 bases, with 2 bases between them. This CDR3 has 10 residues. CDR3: CAWSVKTQYF. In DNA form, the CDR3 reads TGTGCCTGGAGTGTCAAGACCCAGTACTTC.

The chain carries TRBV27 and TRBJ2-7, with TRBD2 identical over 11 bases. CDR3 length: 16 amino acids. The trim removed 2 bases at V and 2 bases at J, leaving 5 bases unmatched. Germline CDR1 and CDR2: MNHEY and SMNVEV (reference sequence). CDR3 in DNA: TGTGCCAGCAGTTTAGTAGCGGGGGGGATCCCCTACGAGCAGTACTTC. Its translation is CASSLVAGGIPYEQYF.

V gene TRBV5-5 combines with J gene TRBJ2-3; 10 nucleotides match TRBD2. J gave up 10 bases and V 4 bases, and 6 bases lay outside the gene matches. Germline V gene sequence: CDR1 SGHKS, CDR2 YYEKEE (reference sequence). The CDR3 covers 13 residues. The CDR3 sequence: CASSPLTSGAQYF. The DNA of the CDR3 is TGTGCCAGCAGCCCGCTAACTAGCGGGGCGCAGTATTTT.

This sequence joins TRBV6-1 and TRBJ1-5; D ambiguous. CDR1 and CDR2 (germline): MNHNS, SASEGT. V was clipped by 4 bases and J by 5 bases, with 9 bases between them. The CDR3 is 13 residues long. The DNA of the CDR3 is TGTGCCAGCAGTGTTATTTCCGATCAGCCCCAGCATTTT. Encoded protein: CASSVISDQPQHF.

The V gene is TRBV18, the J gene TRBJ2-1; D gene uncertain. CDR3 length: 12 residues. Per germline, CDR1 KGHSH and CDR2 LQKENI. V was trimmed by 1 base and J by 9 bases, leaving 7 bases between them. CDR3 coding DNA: TGTGCCAGCTCACCACGCCCAGGTGAGCAGTTCTTC. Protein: CASSPRPGEQFF.

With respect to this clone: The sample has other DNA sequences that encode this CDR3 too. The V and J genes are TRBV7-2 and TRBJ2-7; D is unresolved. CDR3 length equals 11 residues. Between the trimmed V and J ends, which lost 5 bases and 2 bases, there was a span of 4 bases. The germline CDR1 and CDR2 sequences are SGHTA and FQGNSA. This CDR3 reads CASSPAYEQYF. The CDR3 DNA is TGTGCCAGCAGCCCAGCCTACGAGCAGTACTTC.